Here is one T cell receptor (beta chain) with its context. The record originates from a study of cytomegalovirus exposure and HLA in healthy donors. V lost 5 bases and J lost 8, with 13 bases in between. CDR1 is LNHDA and CDR2 is SQIVND in the germline V gene (reference sequence). CDR3 length: 13 residues. The PCR had 60 Vbeta and 13 Jbeta primers. Sequenced by immunoSEQ multiplex PCR; TCRdb stores in-frame clones only, minus some. The data show 90,000 to 140,000 clones, with around 75% seen just once and roughly 6.9% held by the top ten. The genes are TRBV19 and TRBJ1-3, with unresolved D. This TCR came from a man aged 25 to 40 in good health and CMV-seropositive. The sequencing input was PBMCs. The CDR3, as DNA: TGTGCCAGTAGTGGAAATGCGGGTTACACCATATATTTT. This gives the protein CASSGNAGYTIYF.